One and the same sample provided the 25 T cell receptor beta chains below, sequenced in a study of shared T cell receptors in the human thymus. Only in-frame clones appear in the TCRdb table, and some are missing; sequencing was by immunoSEQ multiplex PCR. In the table there are some 660,000 clones, 80% to 90% of which are singletons. The same sample was also used in a study of human thymus T cells.

Sequenced: thymocytes. The receptors come from a boy under three years old with a congenital heart defect.

The rearrangement links TRBV9 to TRBJ2-3, with a weak D call TRBD2 (5 bases). The CDR3 length is 15 residues. The germline CDR1 and CDR2 sequences are SGDLS and YYNGEE. V lost 5 bases and J 2 bases, leaving 15 bases between the germline ends. DNA for the CDR3: TGTGCCAGCAGTGAACTAGTAGTCGACACAGATACGCAGTATTTT. It codes for CASSELVVDTDTQYF.

The sample holds one count of this clone. The rearrangement joins TRBV7-3 to TRBJ2-3; 7 bases are shared with TRBD1. V dropped 3 bases and J dropped 1; count of bases not matched to a gene: 4. This CDR3 has 15 residues. Germline V gives CDR1 SGHTA, CDR2 FQGTGA. The CDR3 protein is CASSLGQRGTDTQYF. CDR3 nucleotides: TGTGCCAGCAGCTTGGGACAGAGAGGCACAGATACGCAGTATTTT.

Regarding this clone: This CDR3 is also generated by other DNA sequences in the sample. V is TRBV10-3 and J is TRBJ1-6, with 7 bases that match TRBD1. Looked up from germline, CDR1 is ENHRY and CDR2 is SYGVKD. The V segment lost 4 bases and the J segment 5 bases; nucleotides outside the gene matches: 14. CDR3 length: 18 residues. The chain's CDR3 is CAISGGQPGPVDNSPLHF. The CDR3 DNA is TGTGCCATCAGTGGGGGACAGCCCGGACCCGTCGATAATTCACCCCTCCACTTT.

The chain uses TRBV9 and TRBJ2-5, with D unclear. V was trimmed by 0 bases and J by 0 bases, leaving 9 bases between them. The length of the CDR3 is 15 residues. The V gene's germline CDR1 is SGDLS and CDR2 YYNGEE. The CDR3 sequence is CASSVAGGDQETQYF. In DNA, the CDR3 is TGTGCCAGCAGCGTAGCTGGTGGAGACCAAGAGACCCAGTACTTC.

The chain combines TRBV18 with TRBJ2-5; no definite D call. The germline V gene encodes CDR1 KGHSH and CDR2 LQKENI. The V and J ends lost 4 bases and 5 bases respectively, with 11 bases between them. The CDR3 consists of 13 residues. CDR3 protein: CASSLSVVETQYF. In nucleotides, the CDR3 is TGTGCCAGCTCACTATCAGTGGTCGAGACCCAGTACTTC. The full variable domain, with the rest looked up from reference TRBV18 and TRBJ2-5, is NAGVMQNPRHLVRRRGQEARLRCSPMKGHSHVYWYRQLPEEGLKFMVYLQKENIIDESGMPKERFSAEFPKEGPSILRIQQVVRGDSAAYFCASSLSVVETQYFGPGTRLLVL.

This chain joins TRBV28 and TRBJ2-1; 13 positions agree with TRBD2. Germline CDR1 is MDHEN and CDR2 is SYDVKM. The CDR3 has 14 residues. Trimming removed 5 bases from V and 13 bases from J; junction bases left unmatched: 8. The chain's CDR3 is CASSTTSGGLLQFF. The CDR3 region has the DNA TGTGCCAGCAGTACGACTAGCGGGGGGTTGCTACAGTTCTTC.

This clone was counted between two and nine times. The chain carries TRBV7-9 and TRBJ2-1; D is possibly TRBD1 (6 bases). V was trimmed by 2 bases and J by 9 bases, leaving 17 bases between them. The CDR3 sequence is 15 residues long. Germline assignment: CDR1 SEHNR and CDR2 FQNEAQ (reference sequence). The DNA for the CDR3 is TGTGCCAGCAGCTTAAGCCAGGGGAGAGGTGGTGAGCAGTTCTTC. It yields the protein CASSLSQGRGGEQFF.

This clone turned up a few times. The chain is built from TRBV7-8 and TRBJ2-1; 8 nucleotides match TRBD1. The CDR3 totals 16 residues. Unmatched junction bases numbered 8, after V lost 5 bases and J lost 2 bases. Germline CDR1 SGHVS, CDR2 FQNEAQ. CDR3 loop: CASSTEDRAPYNEQFF. The CDR3 DNA reads as TGTGCCAGCAGCACGGAGGACAGGGCCCCCTACAATGAGCAGTTCTTC.

The chain has TRBV7-2 and TRBJ2-2; the D is unclear. Germline CDR1 SGHTA, CDR2 FQGNSA. The CDR3 spans 12 residues. Trimming pared 5 bases from V and 2 bases from J, leaving 3 bases between. The CDR3 sequence is CASSLNTGELFF. CDR3 nucleotide sequence: TGTGCCAGCAGCCTAAACACCGGGGAGCTGTTTTTT.

This chain connects TRBV6-6 to TRBJ2-7; perhaps TRBD1 as D (6 bases). The CDR3 totals 15 residues. V lost 5 bases and J lost 5, with 19 bases in between. Germline V gene data show CDR1 as MNHNY and CDR2 as SVGAGI (reference sequence). The CDR3 region is CASSHHQGIGNEQYF. CDR3 DNA sequence: TGTGCCAGCAGTCATCATCAGGGGATTGGGAACGAGCAGTACTTC.

This sequence joins TRBV5-4 and TRBJ2-2; 8 bases fit TRBD2. The CDR3 consists of 18 residues. From germline, CDR1 is SGHNT and CDR2 YYREEE (reference sequence). Germline trimming cut 5 bases from V and 3 bases from J; bases unmatched to any gene: 15. CDR3 DNA sequence: TGTGCCAGCAGAAATGAGTCGCCGGGACTAGAGTACACCGGGGAGCTGTTTTTT. It encodes CASRNESPGLEYTGELFF.

This chain links TRBV7-9 with TRBJ2-1; 13 positions match TRBD2. The ends lost 4 bases at V and 7 bases at J; junction bases unmatched: 10. The germline CDR1 and CDR2 sequences are SEHNR and FQNEAQ (reference sequence). The CDR3 sequence is 17 residues long. Here the CDR3 DNA reads TGTGCCAGCAGCTCCAGTGGGGGGACTAGCGGGAAGAATGAGCAGTTCTTC. Residues: CASSSSGGTSGKNEQFF.

The gene calls are TRBV9 and TRBJ1-4; 7 nucleotides agree with TRBD1. The germline V gene has CDR1 SGDLS and CDR2 YYNGEE. This CDR3 has 15 amino acids. After removal of 3 bases from V and 6 bases from J, the junction contained 8 bases not matched to a gene. Here the CDR3 reads CASSGPGQRDEKLFF. In DNA form, the CDR3 reads TGTGCCAGCAGCGGACCGGGACAGCGGGATGAAAAACTGTTTTTT.

V gene TRBV12-2 combines with J gene TRBJ2-5; the tabulated D call, TRBD2, remains unverified against the DNA. TRBV12-2 is flagged as a pseudogene. The CDR3 runs to 19 residues. The CDR3 DNA reads TGTGCAAGTCGCTTAGCGCTACAACTAGCGGGGGGGGTACAAGAGACCCAGTACTTC. This translates into CASRLALQLAGGVQETQYF.

This rearrangement joins TRBV19 to TRBJ1-1; 10 nucleotides agree with TRBD1. Germline V gene data show CDR1 as LNHDA and CDR2 as SQIVND (reference sequence). The CDR3 has 12 residues. V shed 9 bases and J 5 bases; nucleotides not matched to a gene: 3. The CDR3 region is CASRTGGTEAFF. The DNA for the CDR3 is TGTGCCAGCCGGACAGGGGGGACTGAAGCTTTCTTT.

The DNA of the CDR3 is TGTGCCAGCAGTACCCGGACAGGCCACTCTGGAAACACCATATATTTT. This sequence encodes CASSTRTGHSGNTIYF. The chain recombines TRBV6-6 with TRBJ1-3, with 7 bases matching TRBD1. With V trimmed by 5 bases and J by 0 bases, 7 bases remained unmatched. Germline assignment: CDR1 MNHNY and CDR2 SVGAGI (reference sequence). This CDR3 has 16 residues.

This clone has only one observation. The chain combines TRBV18 with TRBJ1-2; the match to TRBD1 covers 7 bases. CDR1 KGHSH and CDR2 LQKENI come from the germline V gene. The CDR3 runs 15 residues. V shed 1 base, J shed 0 bases, and the junction held 2 bases outside the gene matches. Here the CDR3 DNA reads TGTGCCAGCTCACCACGGGACAGACCTAACTATGGCTACACCTTC. This translates into CASSPRDRPNYGYTF.

The chain is built from TRBV28 and TRBJ1-1; TRBD1 aligns across 7 bases. Germline CDR1 MDHEN, CDR2 SYDVKM. The V and J ends lost 5 bases and 6 bases, in that order; junction bases with no gene match: 9. This CDR3 has 14 amino acids. CDR3 in amino acids: CASSLRDSFSEAFF. The CDR3 nucleotides are TGTGCCAGCAGTCTAAGGGACAGCTTTTCTGAAGCTTTCTTT.

Details on this clone: The identical CDR3 is also encoded by other nucleotide sequences in the sample. The chain carries TRBV14 and TRBJ1-4; TRBD1 matches at 7 bases. The CDR3 contains 15 residues. V dropped 0 bases and J dropped 4; count of bases not matched to a gene: 2. Germline V gene sequence: CDR1 SGHDN, CDR2 FVKESK. The CDR3 spells CASSQDRQGNEKLFF. CDR3 sequence (DNA): TGTGCCAGCAGCCAAGATAGACAGGGTAATGAAAAACTGTTTTTT.

The chain carries TRBV5-1 and TRBJ2-5, with 7 bases identical to TRBD2. J lost 4 bases, V lost 6 bases, and 6 bases had no gene match. This CDR3 contains 13 residues. Germline V gene sequence: CDR1 SGHRS, CDR2 YFSETQ. CDR3 amino acids: CASTPGGVETQYF. In DNA, the CDR3 is TGCGCCAGCACCCCGGGGGGAGTAGAGACCCAGTACTTC.

CDR3 in amino acids: CAWNPPLMSSGNTIYF. The CDR3 coding sequence is TGTGCCTGGAATCCCCCCCTCATGAGCTCTGGAAACACCATATATTTT. The chain links TRBV30 to TRBJ1-3; D is unclear. This CDR3 spans 16 amino acids. Germline V CDR1 and CDR2: GTSNPN, SVGIG (reference sequence). V dropped 4 bases and J dropped 0 bases, with 16 bases sitting between them.

This clone appeared a few times. The rearrangement uses TRBV12-5 and TRBJ1-3; 7 bases are a match to TRBD1. The germline gives CDR1 LGHNT, CDR2 FRNRAP. CDR3 length: 17 residues. The V and J ends lost 5 bases and 0 bases, in that order; junction bases with no gene match: 10. The CDR3 spells CASGPRTGLYSGNTIYF. The CDR3 nucleotides read TGTGCTAGTGGTCCCCGGACAGGCCTTTACTCTGGAAACACCATATATTTT.

This rearrangement joins TRBV6-4 to TRBJ2-2; possibly TRBD1 for D (6 bases). Germline CDR1 is MRHNA and CDR2 is SNTAGT. The ends were cut back, 3 bases at V and 3 bases at J, with 14 bases in the middle. The CDR3 runs 16 residues. In DNA, the CDR3 is TGTGCCAGCAGTGAATCCAACAGGGTAGACACCGGGGAGCTGTTTTTT. Translated: CASSESNRVDTGELFF.

The CDR3 protein is CASSLGPGLAGVAKNIQYF. The CDR3 DNA reads TGTGCCAGCAGTTTGGGACCGGGACTAGCGGGAGTAGCCAAAAACATTCAGTACTTC. V usage is TRBV28 and J usage is TRBJ2-4; TRBD2 matches at 14 bases. Germline V gene data show CDR1 as MDHEN and CDR2 as SYDVKM. This CDR3 has 19 residues. Losses at the gene ends were 3 bases for V and 0 bases for J; bases not matched to a gene: 7.

The chain is built from TRBV29-1 and TRBJ2-1, with D perhaps matching TRBD2 (5 bases). The CDR3 loop spans 14 amino acids. Per the germline V gene, CDR1 is SQVTM and CDR2 is ANQGSEA. V lost 5 bases, J lost 2 bases, and 13 bases lay in between. CDR3 region: CSVLEGGPYNEQFF. The CDR3 DNA follows: TGCAGCGTTTTAGAGGGCGGACCCTACAATGAGCAGTTCTTC.